The 17 T cell receptor beta chains below were found in one sample sequenced in a study of T cells in women clearing cervical HPV infection. Here immunoSEQ multiplex PCR was the method, and the copy in TCRdb shows in-frame clones only, minus some. This sample's clone table lists about 45,000 clones. The source material was blood buffy coat. These receptors were collected from a woman between 18 and 70 years old with a cervical HPV16 infection that either progressed to CIN3+ or cleared (not recorded which).

Notes on this clone: The CDR3 is cut off 3 residues early in the read; its end comes from the germline J gene. The chain recombines TRBV20-1 with TRBJ1-6, with 7 bases fitting TRBD1. Germline V gene lookup returns CDR1 DFQATT and CDR2 SNEGSKA (reference sequence). The CDR3 covers 13 residues. The J segment lost 6 bases and the V segment lost 5 bases, leaving 4 bases of the junction unmatched. This CDR3 reads CSAAQGTNSPLHF. CDR3 bases read: TGCAGTGCTGCACAGGGGACTAATTCACCC.

In the case of this clone: The CDR3 goes on 3 residues after the read ends, and that part is filled in from the germline J gene. The J gene is TRBJ1-1, the V gene TRBV19; D call uncertain. Germline CDR1 reads LNHDA; CDR2 reads SQIVND (reference sequence). With 3 bases removed from V and 7 bases from J, the gap between germline ends came to 15 bases. The CDR3 consists of 14 residues. Incomplete CDR3 DNA: TGTGCCAGTAGTATCAGAGTCTCGTCGGGTGAA. Protein: CASSIRVSSGE. The whole CDR3 protein is CASSIRVSSGEAFF.

The sequenced part of the CDR3 DNA is TGTGCCAGCAGCTACACAGATACG. Its protein product is CASSYTDT. The entire CDR3 protein is CASSYTDTQYF. The rearrangement uses TRBV4-2 and TRBJ2-3; D not certain. The read ends 3 residues shy of where the CDR3 ends; the end is completed using the germline J gene. Germline V gene lookup returns CDR1 LGHNA and CDR2 YNFKEQ. V lost 5 bases, J lost 2 bases, and 2 bases lay in between. The CDR3 is made up of 11 amino acids.

A note on this clone: The sequenced fragment ends 3 residues before the CDR3 boundary, so the rest is inferred from the germline J gene. The chain uses TRBV18 and TRBJ1-1, with D possibly TRBD1 on 5 matching bases. The CDR3 loop spans 14 amino acids. Trimming shortened V by 3 bases and J by 1 base, and 9 bases separated the two germline ends. The germline CDR1 and CDR2 sequences are KGHSH and LQKENI. CDR3 sequence: CASSPVGGNTEAFF. CDR3 DNA (partial): TGTGCCAGCTCACCTGTGGGGGGGAACACTGAA.

Notes on this clone: The CDR3 goes on 3 residues after the read ends, and that part is filled in from the germline J gene. The gene calls are TRBV18 and TRBJ2-7; tentatively, D is TRBD2 (6 bases). Germline CDR1 and CDR2: KGHSH and LQKENI. Trimming cost V 5 bases and J 2 bases, with 13 bases left between them. The CDR3 has 14 residues. CDR3 amino acids: CASSATSRAYEQYF. The sequenced CDR3 bases are TGTGCCAGCTCAGCTACTAGCAGGGCCTACGAG.

Concerning this clone: The CDR3 extends 3 residues past the end of the read, so its final part is completed from the germline J gene. The chain joins TRBV7-9 to TRBJ2-3; D may be TRBD1 (5 bases). Germline values: CDR1 SEHNR, CDR2 FQNEAQ (reference sequence). The CDR3 has 15 amino acids. The chain's CDR3 is CASSLSGRGQETQYF. Partial CDR3 DNA: TGTGCCAGCAGCTTGAGTGGAAGGGGCCAAGAGACG.

A note on this clone: Sequencing ends 3 residues short of the CDR3 end; the germline J gene provides the rest. V is TRBV2 and J is TRBJ2-3, with D maybe TRBD2 (5 bases). Germline V gene sequence: CDR1 SNHLY, CDR2 FYNNEI. The CDR3 consists of 15 residues. Trimming cost V 1 base and J 2 bases, with 10 bases left between them. CDR3 DNA (partial): TGTGCCAGCAGTGAAGGTGATAGCGACACAGATACG. Protein product: CASSEGDSDTDT. The complete CDR3 sequence is CASSEGDSDTDTQYF.

A word on this clone: The missing CDR3 end, 3 residues past where the read stops, is filled in from the germline J gene. J is TRBJ2-2 and V is TRBV5-4, with D perhaps matching TRBD2 (5 bases). Germline assignment: CDR1 SGHNT and CDR2 YYREEE (reference sequence). There are 14 residues in the CDR3. The part of the CDR3 DNA that was read is TGTGCCAGCAGCTCGACCCACGGGGAAATGAAG. Protein: CASSSTHGEMK. In full, the CDR3 reads CASSSTHGEMKLFF.

Regarding this clone: The read stops 3 residues short of the end of the CDR3; the missing end is completed from the germline J gene. V usage is TRBV11-2 and J usage is TRBJ2-1; unclear D gene. V lost 2 bases and J 2 bases, leaving 4 bases between the germline ends. The CDR3 covers 13 residues. Germline V gene sequence: CDR1 SGHAT, CDR2 FQNNGV. This CDR3 reads CASSLNTYNEQFF. The CDR3 bases that were read are TGTGCCAGCAGCTTAAATACCTACAATGAG.

As concerns this clone: The CDR3 end is not reached by the read, which stops 3 residues before it; the germline J gene fills it in. The J gene is TRBJ1-1, the V gene TRBV5-5, with 10 bases lining up with TRBD1. Losses at the gene ends were 4 bases for V and 6 bases for J; bases not matched to a gene: 3. The CDR3 is 13 residues long. Germline V gene lookup returns CDR1 SGHKS and CDR2 YYEKEE (reference sequence). The DNA read from the CDR3 is TGTGCCAGCAGCGGGACAGGGGACCCTGAA. This encodes CASSGTGDPE. The complete CDR3 sequence is CASSGTGDPEAFF.

A note on this clone: The sequence runs out 3 residues before the end of the CDR3; the remainder is reconstructed from the germline J gene. The rearrangement links TRBV30 to TRBJ1-5; a weak D match, TRBD1 (5 bases). V shed 0 bases and J shed 3 bases, with 9 bases lying between them. CDR1 is GTSNPN, CDR2 SVGIG, per germline (reference sequence). CDR3 length: 14 residues. Partial CDR3 DNA: TGTGCCTGGAGTGTACCAGGGAACAATCAGCCC. This translates into CAWSVPGNNQP. The entire CDR3 protein is CAWSVPGNNQPQHF.

Details on this clone: The CDR3 end lies 3 residues beyond the end of the read and is filled in from the germline J gene. J is TRBJ1-5 and V is TRBV2; 9 bases match TRBD1. The CDR3 is 15 residues long. The V gene's germline CDR1 is SNHLY and CDR2 FYNNEI. With V trimmed by 4 bases and J by 7 bases, 8 bases remained unmatched. CDR3 protein: CASSARDRVGQPQHF. The CDR3 DNA, read in part, is TGTGCCAGCAGTGCCCGGGACAGGGTAGGACAGCCC.

Concerning this clone: The read terminates 3 residues before the CDR3 end, so the remaining end is supplied by the germline J gene. The rearrangement links TRBV19 to TRBJ2-4, with D possibly matching TRBD1 (6 bases). CDR1 and CDR2 (germline): LNHDA, SQIVND (reference sequence). With 5 bases removed from V and 6 bases from J, the gap between germline ends came to 11 bases. The CDR3 runs 13 residues. CDR3 loop: CASSSQGGNIQYF. The part of the CDR3 DNA that was read is TGTGCCAGTAGTTCACAGGGTGGAAACATT.

Turning to this clone: The CDR3 end falls 3 residues outside the read, so it is completed with the germline J gene. This chain joins TRBV19 and TRBJ2-7; weak D call: TRBD2 (6 bases). The CDR3 loop spans 12 amino acids. Germline CDR1 reads LNHDA; CDR2 reads SQIVND (reference sequence). The V and J ends lost 5 bases and 5 bases respectively, with 10 bases between them. CDR3 sequence reads: CASSGTAHEQYF. The covered CDR3 bases are TGTGCCAGTAGTGGGACTGCCCACGAG.

A remark on this clone: The DNA ends 3 residues before the CDR3 does, and the rest of the CDR3 is filled in from the germline J gene. This chain connects TRBV29-1 to TRBJ2-1, with TRBD1 matching 9 bases. Trimming cost V 2 bases and J 6 bases; bases outside gene matches: 11. Per the germline V gene, CDR1 is SQVTM and CDR2 is ANQGSEA. This CDR3 region has 16 residues. Here the CDR3 reads CSVEILDRGSPNEQFF. Partial CDR3 DNA: TGCAGCGTTGAAATCCTGGACAGGGGAAGTCCCAATGAG.

Remarks on this clone: The read stops 3 residues short of the end of the CDR3; the missing end is completed from the germline J gene. The chain couples TRBV19 to TRBJ2-7; 11 nucleotides agree with TRBD2. The CDR3 contains 15 residues. V was clipped by 5 bases and J by 2 bases; unmatched bases: 5. Germline CDR1 and CDR2: LNHDA and SQIVND (reference sequence). CDR3 bases read: TGTGCCAGTAGTCCCCTAGCGGGGGGCACCTACGAG. Amino acid sequence: CASSPLAGGTYE. The full CDR3 sequence reads CASSPLAGGTYEQYF.

A remark on this clone: The read is 3 residues too short to cover the CDR3 end, so that end is filled in from the germline J gene. V is TRBV14 and J is TRBJ1-6, with D maybe TRBD1 (5 bases). The CDR3 runs to 16 residues. Trimming took off 1 base at V and 3 bases at J, with 10 bases between the two ends. Germline V lookup: CDR1 SGHDN, CDR2 FVKESK. The CDR3 sequence is CASSQGQLIYNSPLHF. The CDR3 bases that were read are TGTGCCAGCAGCCAAGGACAGCTAATCTATAATTCACCC.